This T cell receptor (beta chain) derives from a study of T cell repertoires in cytomegalovirus infection. V shed 4 bases and J 4 bases; nucleotides not matched to a gene: 6. The germline V gene encodes CDR1 SGDLS and CDR2 YYNGEE. The CDR3 is made up of 14 amino acids. Overall study results and limits: Cumulative public TCR beta family frequency identified CMV carriers with the relevant HLA.

This clonotype came up a few times. No antigen is known for it. TCRdb recomputed calls from the reads with MiXCR, one row per CDR3 protein. The table lists some 940,000 distinct CDR3 sequences, around a third of them singletons. The origin of this receptor is a human donor in good health (CMV status not recorded). Some clones in this sample may be carry-over from other donors' samples. The chain joins TRBV9 to TRBJ1-1; 8 positions match TRBD1. Specimen: cultured CD8+ T cells from PBMCs, collected from culture after CMV antigen stimulation. The CDR3 sequence: CASSTTGGGTEAFF. The CDR3, as DNA: TGTGCCAGCAGCACCACAGGGGGTGGCACTGAAGCTTTCTTT.